The next 32 T cell receptor beta chains were all read from a single sample in a study of T cell clones after liver transplantation. Clones were read by immunoSEQ multiplex PCR, and TCRdb kept only the in-frame ones, dropping some. This sample has about 75,000 clones, with roughly 90% found just once. This sample comprised CD4+ T cells from blood, obtained before liver transplant. The receptors come from a human donor who received a liver transplant.

The rearrangement links TRBV11-2 to TRBJ2-7; D possibly matches TRBD1 or TRBD2 (5 bases each). The CDR3 has 15 residues. Looked up from germline, CDR1 is SGHAT and CDR2 is FQNNGV. V lost 3 bases and J lost 0, with 12 bases in between. Written as DNA, the CDR3 is TGTGCCAGCAGCTTTCTGGGGGACCCCTCCTACGAGCAGTACTTC. Encoded protein: CASSFLGDPSYEQYF.

This clone was seen only a few times. The V call is TRBV9, the J call TRBJ2-7; 9 positions match TRBD1. In germline, CDR1 is SGDLS, CDR2 YYNGEE. CDR3 length: 14 amino acids. The trim removed 3 bases at V and 5 bases at J, leaving 6 bases unmatched. CDR3 sequence reads: CASSAGTGFDEQYF. In DNA, the CDR3 is TGTGCCAGCAGCGCCGGGACAGGGTTCGACGAGCAGTACTTC.

The rearrangement links TRBV16 to TRBJ2-3; no definite D call. This CDR3 has 12 residues. Trimming stripped 0 bases from V and 5 bases from J, with 3 bases between. CDR1 is KGHSY, CDR2 FQNENV, per germline. The CDR3: CASSQSGDTQYF. The CDR3 nucleotides are TGTGCCAGCAGCCAATCGGGAGATACGCAGTATTTT.

This clone was seen just once. The CDR3 region is CASSEYRGGTEAFF. CDR3 DNA sequence: TGTGCCAGCAGTGAATACCGGGGAGGCACTGAAGCTTTCTTT. J is TRBJ1-1 and V is TRBV25-1; D ambiguous. The CDR3 totals 14 residues. Trimming left V 0 bases short and J 4 bases short, with 9 bases between. CDR1 and CDR2 from the germline V gene are MGHDK and SYGVNS.

This chain uses TRBV9 with TRBJ2-1; 8 bases align to TRBD1. V trimming: 4 bases; J trimming: 6 bases; junction bases outside the gene matches: 12. The CDR3 is made up of 16 amino acids. Germline lookup yields CDR1 SGDLS and CDR2 YYNGEE. The CDR3 coding sequence is TGTGCCAGCAGCTCCCTCAGGGGGCTAGTTTCCAATGAGCAGTTCTTC. Translating gives CASSSLRGLVSNEQFF.

J is TRBJ2-3 and V is TRBV9; D is unresolved. Germline V gene lookup returns CDR1 SGDLS and CDR2 YYNGEE. The ends were cut back, 2 bases at V and 2 bases at J, with 9 bases in the middle. The CDR3 totals 14 residues. CDR3 loop: CASSVKEYTDTQYF. The CDR3 DNA reads as TGTGCCAGCAGCGTCAAGGAGTACACAGATACGCAGTATTTT. The full variable domain, in which reference TRBV9 and TRBJ2-3 provide the parts outside the CDR3, is DSGVTQTPKHLITATGQRVTLRCSPRSGDLSVYWYQQSLDQGLQFLIQYYNGEERAKGNILERFSAQQFPDLHSELNLSSLELGDSALYFCASSVKEYTDTQYFGPGTRLTVL.

This clone was seen more than once but under ten times. The chain uses TRBV2 and TRBJ1-2, with 7 nucleotides matching TRBD1. With V trimmed by 6 bases and J by 6 bases, 4 bases remained unmatched. CDR3 size: 12 residues. Germline loops: CDR1 SNHLY, CDR2 FYNNEI. DNA of the CDR3: TGTGCCAGCAGAGGGGACAGCGATGGCTACACCTTC. It specifies CASRGDSDGYTF.

The rearrangement links TRBV2 to TRBJ2-3; D gene ambiguous. There are 13 residues in the CDR3. V lost 7 bases to trimming and J lost 9 bases, with 17 bases between them. Germline CDR1 SNHLY, CDR2 FYNNEI. CDR3 sequence reads: CASTEERVGTQYF. CDR3 bases: TGTGCCAGCACCGAAGAAAGGGTAGGGACGCAGTATTTT.

This rearrangement joins TRBV7-3 to TRBJ2-1, with D perhaps TRBD2 (6 bases). This CDR3 region has 15 residues. Trimming shortened V by 2 bases and J by 0 bases, and 8 bases separated the two germline ends. Per germline, CDR1 SGHTA and CDR2 FQGTGA. The CDR3 nucleotides are TGTGCCAGCAGCTTAGCGGGACTCTCCTACAATGAGCAGTTCTTC. It codes for CASSLAGLSYNEQFF. The whole variable domain, filled in from reference TRBV7-3 and TRBJ2-1, reads GAGVSQTPSNKVTEKGKYVELRCDPISGHTALYWYRQSLGQGPEFLIYFQGTGAADDSGLPNDRFFAVRPEGSVSTLKIQRTERGDSAVYLCASSLAGLSYNEQFFGPGTRLTVL.

The chain links TRBV28 to TRBJ2-7, with 10 positions matching TRBD1. V lost 8 bases, J lost 6 bases, and 10 bases stayed unmatched. The CDR3 totals 14 residues. Germline V gene data show CDR1 as MDHEN and CDR2 as SYDVKM. CDR3 nucleotides: TGTGCCAGCGCCAAGGGGACAGGGGTTGGCGAGCAGTACTTC. Translation gives CASAKGTGVGEQYF.

CDR3 sequence: CASSVGTDSDTQYF. The DNA for the CDR3 is TGTGCCAGCAGCGTAGGGACAGATTCAGATACGCAGTATTTT. V usage is TRBV9 and J usage is TRBJ2-3; D is possibly TRBD1 (6 bases). Germline V gene sequence: CDR1 SGDLS, CDR2 YYNGEE. V shed 0 bases and J shed 4 bases, with 9 bases lying between them. The CDR3 extends over 14 amino acids.

The chain uses TRBV5-1 and TRBJ1-2, with 7 bases aligning to TRBD1. In germline, CDR1 is SGHRS, CDR2 YFSETQ. After removal of 1 base from V and 8 bases from J, the junction contained 11 bases not matched to a gene. This CDR3 spans 15 amino acids. CDR3 in amino acids: CASSLSRTGFEGYTF. The CDR3 bases are TGCGCCAGCAGCTTGTCCCGGACAGGCTTTGAGGGCTACACCTTC.

The chain employs TRBV5-6 and TRBJ2-3, with 7 bases lining up with TRBD1. Unmatched junction bases numbered 8, after V lost 0 bases and J lost 4 bases. Germline-derived CDR1 and CDR2 are SGHDT and YYEEEE. This CDR3 has 16 amino acids. The CDR3: CASSLDLDRTSDTQYF. CDR3 DNA sequence: TGTGCCAGCAGCTTGGATCTGGACAGGACCTCAGATACGCAGTATTTT.

The chain has TRBV9 and TRBJ1-5; no definite D call. The CDR3 is made up of 14 amino acids. Germline lookup yields CDR1 SGDLS and CDR2 YYNGEE. Trimming cost V 4 bases and J 7 bases, with 15 bases left between them. CDR3 nucleotide sequence: TGTGCCAGCAGCTCAAGAGGGCGCCGACAGCCCCAGCATTTT. This translates into CASSSRGRRQPQHF.

The chain has TRBV7-2 and TRBJ2-1; 11 bases fit TRBD2. The CDR3 runs to 14 residues. Germline CDR1 is SGHTA and CDR2 is FQGNSA. The ends lost 8 bases at V and 1 base at J; junction bases unmatched: 1. CDR3 in DNA: TGTGCCAGCGTAGCGGGAGGGTCCTACAATGAGCAGTTCTTC. Protein product: CASVAGGSYNEQFF.

The gene calls are TRBV19 and TRBJ1-2, with TRBD1 as a possible D gene (6 bases). Germline V CDR1 and CDR2: LNHDA, SQIVND (reference sequence). V lost 6 bases and J lost 3, with 17 bases in between. CDR3 size: 15 residues. CDR3 in amino acids: CASRPNRVGHYGYTF. CDR3 DNA: TGTGCCAGTAGGCCTAACAGGGTTGGTCACTATGGCTACACCTTC.

V usage is TRBV6-5 and J usage is TRBJ1-1; weak D call: TRBD1 (5 bases). Trimming stripped 6 bases from V and 1 base from J, with 12 bases between. Germline V gene data show CDR1 as MNHEY and CDR2 as SVGAGI. The CDR3 spans 14 residues. CDR3 in amino acids: CASSPGRGNTEAFF. The DNA for the CDR3 is TGTGCCAGCAGCCCCGGGAGGGGGAACACTGAAGCTTTCTTT.

This chain links TRBV5-6 with TRBJ2-6; 7 bases are a match to TRBD1. The V segment lost 0 bases and the J segment 0 bases; nucleotides outside the gene matches: 3. Germline V gene data show CDR1 as SGHDT and CDR2 as YYEEEE. This CDR3 region has 17 residues. CDR3 coding DNA: TGTGCCAGCAGCTTGGGACAGGGTTACTCTGGGGCCAACGTCCTGACTTTC. Residues: CASSLGQGYSGANVLTF.

This chain connects TRBV4-2 to TRBJ2-1, with D uncertain. Trimming removed 0 bases from V and 4 bases from J, with 10 bases in between. Germline CDR1 is LGHNA and CDR2 is YNFKEQ. This CDR3 contains 15 residues. Written as DNA, the CDR3 is TGTGCCAGCAGCCAAGAGGTCCTACGATACAATGAGCAGTTCTTC. This translates into CASSQEVLRYNEQFF.

This chain connects TRBV5-4 to TRBJ1-1; weak D call: TRBD1 (5 bases). The CDR3 runs 13 residues. CDR1 and CDR2 from the germline V gene are SGHNT and YYREEE (reference sequence). Trimming cost V 10 bases and J 3 bases, with 16 bases left between them. CDR3 nucleotides: TGTGCCGTTCAATCAGGGATTTACACTGAAGCTTTCTTT. This codes for CAVQSGIYTEAFF. The variable domain in full, with the rest retrieved from reference TRBV5-4 and TRBJ1-1, is ETGVTQSPTHLIKTRGQQVTLRCSSQSGHNTVSWYQQALGQGPQFIFQYYREEENGRGNFPPRFSGLQFPNYSSELNVNALELDDSALYLCAVQSGIYTEAFFGQGTRLTVV.

The chain joins TRBV11-2 to TRBJ2-7, with 10 bases lining up with TRBD1. V trimming: 3 bases; J trimming: 5 bases; junction bases outside the gene matches: 4. The CDR3 spans 14 residues. Germline CDR1 is SGHAT and CDR2 is FQNNGV. For the CDR3, the DNA is TGTGCCAGCAGCTTGGGACAGGGGTCTCACGAGCAGTACTTC. Residues: CASSLGQGSHEQYF.

This chain uses TRBV9 with TRBJ2-1, with D possibly TRBD2 on 5 matching bases. The V end lost 4 bases, the J end lost 4 bases, and 18 bases lay between the germline ends. The CDR3 has 16 residues. CDR1 and CDR2 from the germline V gene are SGDLS and YYNGEE. The CDR3, as DNA: TGTGCCAGCAGCTCCGGGTCGCAAGGAGGTTACAATGAGCAGTTCTTC. Translated: CASSSGSQGGYNEQFF.

The chain couples TRBV29-1 to TRBJ1-1, with 7 bases lining up with TRBD1. The CDR3 loop spans 13 amino acids. J was trimmed by 1 base and V by 5 bases; bases with no gene match: 4. CDR1 and CDR2 (germline): SQVTM, ANQGSEA. In nucleotides, the CDR3 is TGCAGCGTTAACAGGGGCCCGAACACTGAAGCTTTCTTT. Translated, it gives CSVNRGPNTEAFF.

The rearrangement uses TRBV28 and TRBJ1-5; D call uncertain. Germline V gene sequence: CDR1 MDHEN, CDR2 SYDVKM. This CDR3 comprises 13 residues. V gave up 2 bases and J gave up 4 bases, with 6 bases separating them. CDR3 sequence reads: CASSLGRNQPQHF. CDR3 sequence (DNA): TGTGCCAGCAGTTTAGGGAGAAATCAGCCCCAGCATTTT.

The J gene is TRBJ1-1, the V gene TRBV28; maybe TRBD1 (6 bases). Germline-derived CDR1 and CDR2 are MDHEN and SYDVKM. Trimming pared 4 bases from V and 11 bases from J, leaving 26 bases between. This CDR3 has 16 residues. The CDR3 DNA sequence: TGTGCCAGCAGTTCCTATGGGGGGCAGGCCGGTAATTTGGCTTTCTTT. This codes for CASSSYGGQAGNLAFF.

V is TRBV7-3 and J is TRBJ2-7, with D perhaps given as TRBD1 or TRBD2 (5 bases each). This CDR3 is built from 14 residues. Germline assignment: CDR1 SGHTA and CDR2 FQGTGA. Trimming took 4 bases from V and 1 from J, leaving 11 bases between them. The CDR3 DNA reads as TGTGCCAGCAGCTCTCTCGGGGCATCCTACGAGCAGTACTTC. Encoded protein: CASSSLGASYEQYF.

The rearrangement joins TRBV5-1 to TRBJ1-1, with D perhaps matching TRBD1 (5 bases). CDR1 is SGHRS and CDR2 is YFSETQ in the germline V gene. The V and J ends lost 2 bases and 9 bases respectively, with 17 bases between them. This CDR3 region has 14 residues. The CDR3 DNA is TGCGCCAGCAGCTTCCTGGACACGGAGGATCAAGCTTTCTTT. It translates to CASSFLDTEDQAFF.

The gene calls are TRBV11-2 and TRBJ2-7; 7 nucleotides line up with TRBD1. CDR3 length: 14 residues. The ends lost 5 bases at V and 4 bases at J; junction bases unmatched: 8. Germline loops: CDR1 SGHAT, CDR2 FQNNGV. The CDR3 reads CASSRDGTAYEQYF. The CDR3, as DNA: TGTGCCAGCAGCCGCGATGGGACAGCTTACGAGCAGTACTTC.

The chain is built from TRBV18 and TRBJ2-1; the match to TRBD2 covers 9 bases. The V segment lost 6 bases and the J segment 3 bases; nucleotides outside the gene matches: 12. The CDR3 contains 17 residues. The germline CDR1 and CDR2 sequences are KGHSH and LQKENI. The CDR3 is CASSRTSETGSYNEQFF. The CDR3 DNA is TGTGCCAGCTCGCGGACTAGCGAAACTGGTAGCTACAATGAGCAGTTCTTC.

V usage is TRBV4-2 and J usage is TRBJ2-1, with 7 nucleotides matching TRBD2. Per the germline V gene, CDR1 is LGHNA and CDR2 is YNFKEQ. This CDR3 comprises 15 residues. V shed 5 bases and J 5 bases; nucleotides not matched to a gene: 9. The CDR3 bases are TGTGCCAGCAGCTTCAAACGGGACTACGACAATGAGCAGTTCTTC. Its protein product is CASSFKRDYDNEQFF.

The sample holds one count of this clone. The chain recombines TRBV5-8 with TRBJ2-5, with a weak D call TRBD2 (5 bases). There are 13 residues in the CDR3. The ends were cut back, 5 bases at V and 5 bases at J, with 13 bases in the middle. The germline gives CDR1 SGHTS, CDR2 YDEGEE. In DNA form, the CDR3 reads TGTGCCAGCAGAGAACTAGTTGCCGAGACCCAGTACTTC. Translated: CASRELVAETQYF.

The chain employs TRBV10-3 and TRBJ2-7, with 9 bases that match TRBD2. V shed 6 bases, J shed 6 bases, and the junction held 6 bases outside the gene matches. The CDR3 runs 13 residues. Per the germline V gene, CDR1 is ENHRY and CDR2 is SYGVKD. CDR3 nucleotide sequence: TGTGCCATCAGCGTAGCGGGAGAGGGCGAGCAGTACTTC. This sequence encodes CAISVAGEGEQYF.